The 8 T cell receptor beta chains below come from one sample, sequenced in a study of identical twins. Each CDR3 protein is one row after TCRdb ran MiXCR on the 5' RACE reads. The table has around 1.7 million distinct CDR3 sequences, less than 35% seen once. The material sequenced was cord blood. These receptors all come from a newborn girl in good health.

This chain connects TRBV9 to TRBJ2-7; D ambiguous. With 4 bases removed from V and 6 bases from J, the gap between germline ends came to 20 bases. Germline assignment: CDR1 SGDLS and CDR2 YYNGEE. The CDR3 totals 15 residues. CDR3 amino acids: CASSPEPGFGCEQYF. As DNA, the CDR3 is TGTGCCAGCAGCCCCGAACCGGGCTTTGGCTGCGAGCAGTACTTC.

The rearrangement links TRBV20-1 to TRBJ2-7, with TRBD1 matching over 9 bases. With V trimmed by 2 bases and J by 3 bases, 5 bases remained unmatched. In germline, CDR1 is DFQATT, CDR2 SNEGSKA (reference sequence). The CDR3 covers 14 residues. The CDR3 nucleotides are TGCAGTGCTAGAAGGGACAGGGACCTCTACGAGCAGTACTTC. It encodes CSARRDRDLYEQYF.

A few counts support this clonotype. The chain joins TRBV27 to TRBJ2-3; D remains unclear. V was shortened by 0 bases and J by 6 bases, with 13 bases between the two germline ends. There are 15 residues in the CDR3. CDR1 and CDR2 (germline): MNHEY, SMNVEV (reference sequence). CDR3 in amino acids: CASSLSRYRVDTQYF. The CDR3, as DNA: TGTGCCAGCAGTTTATCCAGGTATAGGGTGGATACGCAGTATTTT.

In its sample, this clonotype was seen a few times. V and J are TRBV20-1 and TRBJ2-1; 10 bases map to TRBD2. Germline V gene data show CDR1 as DFQATT and CDR2 as SNEGSKA (reference sequence). V lost 3 bases, J lost 6 bases, and 5 bases stayed unmatched. The CDR3 is made up of 14 amino acids. CDR3 sequence: CSASGTSGINEQFF. Here the CDR3 DNA reads TGCAGTGCTAGCGGAACTAGCGGGATCAATGAGCAGTTCTTC.

J is TRBJ1-2 and V is TRBV7-2; 9 bases align to TRBD1. V lost 2 bases and J lost 0; bases outside the gene matches: 7. Germline CDR1 and CDR2: SGHTA and FQGNSA. The CDR3 totals 17 residues. CDR3 in amino acids: CASSLWGTGWANYGYTF. The CDR3 coding sequence is TGTGCCAGCAGCTTATGGGGGACAGGGTGGGCTAACTATGGCTACACCTTC.

The chain has TRBV12-3 or TRBV12-4 and TRBJ2-1; the match to TRBD2 covers 10 bases. After removal of 6 bases from V and 7 bases from J, the junction contained 6 bases not matched to a gene. The CDR3 extends over 14 amino acids. CDR3 loop: CASSSSGGQNEQFF. DNA of the CDR3: TGTGCCAGCAGCTCTAGCGGGGGACAAAATGAGCAGTTCTTC.

The V call is TRBV20-1, the J call TRBJ1-3, with no clear D. V lost 3 bases to trimming and J lost 3 bases, with 9 bases between them. The CDR3 length is 13 residues. Per the germline V gene, CDR1 is DFQATT and CDR2 is SNEGSKA (reference sequence). The CDR3 spells CSASSGRGNTIYF. The DNA for the CDR3 is TGCAGTGCTAGTTCCGGTCGTGGAAACACCATATATTTT.

With regard to this clonotype: This clone may be a read error of a much larger clone one base away. The V gene is TRBV10-3, the J gene TRBJ2-5; D is unclear. The CDR3 is made up of 12 amino acids. V lost 1 base, J lost 11 bases, and 11 bases lay in between. The germline V gene encodes CDR1 ENHRY and CDR2 SYGVKD. The CDR3, as DNA: TGTGCCATCAGTGAGTACAGTAATGAGCAGTACTTC. Its protein is CAISEYSNEQYF.